Shown below are 6 T cell receptor beta chains from a single sample sequenced in a study of blood T cells in healthy people across ages. A sample-barcoded 5' primer and a J-beta primer mix were used in a second PCR of roughly 7 to 11 cycles. Each CDR3 protein gets one entry after TCRdb re-called the 5' RACE reads with MiXCR. The sample gives around 800,000 distinct CDR3 sequences, about 53% of which show up once; roughly two fifths is in the top ten. Sequenced: blood. The receptor set was obtained from an older man in good health.

This clonotype was seen a few times. V usage is TRBV2 and J usage is TRBJ1-1; D remains ambiguous. The CDR3 is made up of 8 amino acids. V lost 10 bases and J 8 bases, leaving 5 bases between the germline ends. Germline-derived CDR1 and CDR2 are SNHLY and FYNNEI. The CDR3 sequence: CAKEEAFF. In nucleotides, the CDR3 is TGTGCCAAGGAGGAAGCTTTCTTT.

This clonotype was picked up one time. The rearrangement links TRBV3-1 to TRBJ2-5, with TRBD2 identical over 8 bases. Germline CDR1 and CDR2: LGHDT and YNNKEL (reference sequence). Trimming at V came to 7 bases and at J to 0 bases, leaving 13 bases not matched to a gene. The CDR3 loop spans 17 amino acids. This CDR3 reads CASISGGVAPYQETQYF. The CDR3 DNA sequence: TGTGCCAGCATTTCGGGGGGGGTAGCCCCGTACCAAGAGACCCAGTACTTC.

The V gene is TRBV29-1, the J gene TRBJ2-1; the match to TRBD2 covers 10 bases. Trimming removed 1 base from V and 9 bases from J; junction bases left unmatched: 9. The CDR3 contains 15 residues. Germline CDR1 and CDR2: SQVTM and ANQGSEA. Here the CDR3 DNA reads TGCAGCGTTGAAGGTCGTCTAGCGGGAGTTGGTGAGCAGTTCTTC. This codes for CSVEGRLAGVGEQFF.

The chain carries TRBV27 and TRBJ2-3, with TRBD2 matching over 8 bases. CDR3 length: 13 residues. V was pared by 8 bases and J by 14 bases, with 15 bases of the junction left unmatched. The germline CDR1 and CDR2 sequences are MNHEY and SMNVEV (reference sequence). Here the CDR3 DNA reads TGTGCCAGCGGCTCCGGACTAGCCAGATACGCGTATTTT. The encoded protein is CASGSGLARYAYF.

The rearrangement uses TRBV12-3 or TRBV12-4 and TRBJ2-1, with 7 bases matching TRBD2. The CDR3 extends over 14 amino acids. Trimming at V came to 8 bases and at J to 13 bases, leaving 17 bases not matched to a gene. CDR3: CASSPGVGGNIQFF. The CDR3, as DNA: TGTGCCAGCTCCCCTGGGGTCGGGGGGAACATTCAGTTCTTC.

This clonotype was counted between two and nine times. V gene TRBV12-3 or TRBV12-4 combines with J gene TRBJ2-5; D not resolved. This CDR3 comprises 13 residues. Between the trimmed V and J ends, which lost 4 bases and 3 bases, there was a span of 9 bases. This chain's CDR3 is CASSSDGEETQYF. The CDR3 coding sequence is TGTGCCAGCAGTTCGGACGGAGAAGAGACCCAGTACTTC.